This record looks at one TCR beta chain sequence and its context. What it binds is unknown. This sample is part of a study of identical twins. Points from the study as a whole: Twin pairs' shared out-of-frame alpha sequences were enriched in low generation probability. There was more out-of-frame TCR alpha sharing in monozygotic twins than models estimated. Analyses based on zero insertions could be partly confounded by invariant MAIT and iNKT cells.

Germline V gene data show CDR1 as SGHRS and CDR2 as YFSETQ. Trimming took 4 bases from V and 2 from J, leaving 18 bases between them. The length of the CDR3 is 16 residues. TCRdb re-analysed the 5' RACE reads in MiXCR, keeping a single row per CDR3 protein. Of around 1.7 million distinct CDR3 sequences in the sample, about 31% were seen once. What was sequenced was cord blood. The clonotype comes from a newborn girl in good health. The rearrangement links TRBV5-1 to TRBJ1-1, with a tentative D call TRBD1 (5 bases). For the CDR3, the DNA is TGCGCCAGCAGCCCCCTCGGGGCAGGAAGTAACACTGAAGCTTTCTTT. The encoded protein is CASSPLGAGSNTEAFF. Full variable domain (remainder filled in from reference TRBV5-1 and TRBJ1-1): KAGVTQTPRYLIKTRGQQVTLSCSPISGHRSVSWYQQTPGQGLQFLFEYFSETQRNKGNFPGRFSGRQFSNSRSEMNVSTLELGDSALYLCASSPLGAGSNTEAFFGQGTRLTVV.